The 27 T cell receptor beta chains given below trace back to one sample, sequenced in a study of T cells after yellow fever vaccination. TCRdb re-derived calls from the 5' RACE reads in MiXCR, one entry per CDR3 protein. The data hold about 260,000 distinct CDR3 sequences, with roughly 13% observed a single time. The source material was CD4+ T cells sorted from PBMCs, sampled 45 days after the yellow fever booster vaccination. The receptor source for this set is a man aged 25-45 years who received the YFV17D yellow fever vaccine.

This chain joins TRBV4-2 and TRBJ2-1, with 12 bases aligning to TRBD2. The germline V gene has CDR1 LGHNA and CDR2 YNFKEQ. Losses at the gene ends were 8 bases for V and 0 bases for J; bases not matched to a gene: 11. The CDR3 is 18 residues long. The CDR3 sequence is CASGPGLAGLGSYNEQFF. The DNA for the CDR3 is TGTGCCAGCGGACCGGGACTAGCGGGCCTAGGCTCCTACAATGAGCAGTTCTTC.

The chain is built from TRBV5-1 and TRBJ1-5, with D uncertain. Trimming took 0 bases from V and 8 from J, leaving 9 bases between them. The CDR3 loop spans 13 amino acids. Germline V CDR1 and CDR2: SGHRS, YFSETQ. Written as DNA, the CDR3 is TGCGCCAGCAGCTTGGCCTTCGGGGAGCCCCAGCATTTT. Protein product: CASSLAFGEPQHF.

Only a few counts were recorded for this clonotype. In nucleotides, the CDR3 is TGCAGTGGGGGCCTAGCGACAGATACGCAGTATTTT. It is translated as CSGGLATDTQYF. The rearrangement uses TRBV20-1 and TRBJ2-3; D is perhaps TRBD2 (6 bases). Trimming removed 7 bases at V and 3 bases at J, with 11 bases between. Germline values: CDR1 DFQATT, CDR2 SNEGSKA (reference sequence). This CDR3 region has 12 residues.

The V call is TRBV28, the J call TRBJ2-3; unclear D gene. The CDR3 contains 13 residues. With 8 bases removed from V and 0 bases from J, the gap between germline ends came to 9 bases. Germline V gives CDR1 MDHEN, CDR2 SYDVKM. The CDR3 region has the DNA TGTGCCAGCTTGAATTGGAGCACAGATACGCAGTATTTT. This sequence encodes CASLNWSTDTQYF.

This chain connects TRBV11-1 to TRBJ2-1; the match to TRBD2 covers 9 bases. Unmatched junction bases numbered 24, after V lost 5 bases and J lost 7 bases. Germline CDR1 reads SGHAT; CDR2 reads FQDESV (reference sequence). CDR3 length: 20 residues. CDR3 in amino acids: CASSPLGGRLAGRRGNEQFF. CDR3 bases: TGTGCCAGCAGCCCCCTCGGGGGCAGGCTAGCGGGAAGGAGAGGAAATGAGCAGTTCTTC.

This CDR3 is CASSFVGGNDRKNYGYTF. The CDR3 coding sequence is TGTGCCAGCAGCTTCGTAGGGGGGAACGACAGGAAGAACTATGGCTACACCTTC. J is TRBJ1-2 and V is TRBV11-1; TRBD1 might be the D (6 bases). CDR1 and CDR2 (germline): SGHAT, FQDESV (reference sequence). V lost 3 bases and J 2 bases, leaving 22 bases between the germline ends. The CDR3 sequence is 18 residues long.

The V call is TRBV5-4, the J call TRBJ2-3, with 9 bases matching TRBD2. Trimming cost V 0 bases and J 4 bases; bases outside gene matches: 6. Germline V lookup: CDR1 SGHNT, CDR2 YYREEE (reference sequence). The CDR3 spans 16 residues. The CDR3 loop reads CASSLAGGRAPDTQYF. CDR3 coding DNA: TGTGCCAGCAGCTTGGCGGGCGGGAGGGCACCAGATACGCAGTATTTT.

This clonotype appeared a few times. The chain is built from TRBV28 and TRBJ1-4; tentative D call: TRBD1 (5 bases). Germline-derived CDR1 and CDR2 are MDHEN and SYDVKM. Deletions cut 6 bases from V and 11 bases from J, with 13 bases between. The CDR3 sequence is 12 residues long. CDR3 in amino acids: CASSPRVGKLFF. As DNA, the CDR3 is TGTGCCAGCAGCCCCAGGGTGGGCAAACTGTTTTTT.

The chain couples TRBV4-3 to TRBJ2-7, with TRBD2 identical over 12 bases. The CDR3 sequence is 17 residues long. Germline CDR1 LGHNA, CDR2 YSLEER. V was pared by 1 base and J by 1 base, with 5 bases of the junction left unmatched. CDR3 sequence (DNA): TGCGCCAGCAGCCAAGGCCACCTAGCGGGAGGGTCCTACGAGCAGTACTTC. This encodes CASSQGHLAGGSYEQYF.

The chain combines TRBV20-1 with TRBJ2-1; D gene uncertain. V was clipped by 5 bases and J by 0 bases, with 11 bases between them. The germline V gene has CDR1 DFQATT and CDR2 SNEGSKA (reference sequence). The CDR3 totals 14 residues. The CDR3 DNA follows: TGCAGTGCTGTGATCCGGAGCTCCTACAATGAGCAGTTCTTC. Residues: CSAVIRSSYNEQFF.

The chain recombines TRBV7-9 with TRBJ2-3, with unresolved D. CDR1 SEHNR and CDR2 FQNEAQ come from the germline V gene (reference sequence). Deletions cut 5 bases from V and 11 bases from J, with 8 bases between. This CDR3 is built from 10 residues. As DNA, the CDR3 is TGTGCCAGCAGCCGCGGAAGGCAGTATTTT. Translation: CASSRGRQYF.

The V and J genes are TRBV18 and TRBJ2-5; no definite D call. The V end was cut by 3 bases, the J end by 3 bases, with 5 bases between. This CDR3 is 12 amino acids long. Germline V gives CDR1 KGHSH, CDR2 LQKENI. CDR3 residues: CASSPGKETQYF. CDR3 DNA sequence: TGTGCCAGCTCACCGGGAAAAGAGACCCAGTACTTC.

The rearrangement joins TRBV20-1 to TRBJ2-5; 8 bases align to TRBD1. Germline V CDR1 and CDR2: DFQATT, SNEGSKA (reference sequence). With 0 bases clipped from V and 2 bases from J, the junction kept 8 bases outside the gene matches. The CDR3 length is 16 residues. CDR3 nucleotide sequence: TGCAGTGCTAGAGATACACCCAGGGGGCCGCAAGAGACCCAGTACTTC. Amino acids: CSARDTPRGPQETQYF.

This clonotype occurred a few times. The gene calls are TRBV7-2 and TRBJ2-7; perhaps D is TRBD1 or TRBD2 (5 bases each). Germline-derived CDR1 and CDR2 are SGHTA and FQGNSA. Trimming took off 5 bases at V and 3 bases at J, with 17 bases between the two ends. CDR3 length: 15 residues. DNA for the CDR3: TGTGCCAGCAGCCTAACTACTGGGGGATACTACGAGCAGTACTTC. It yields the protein CASSLTTGGYYEQYF.

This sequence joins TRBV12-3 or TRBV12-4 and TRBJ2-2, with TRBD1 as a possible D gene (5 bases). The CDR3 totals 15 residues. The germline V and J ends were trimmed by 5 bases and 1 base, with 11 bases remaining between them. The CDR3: CASSLITGNTGELFF. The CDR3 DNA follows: TGTGCCAGCAGTCTGATAACAGGGAACACCGGGGAGCTGTTTTTT.

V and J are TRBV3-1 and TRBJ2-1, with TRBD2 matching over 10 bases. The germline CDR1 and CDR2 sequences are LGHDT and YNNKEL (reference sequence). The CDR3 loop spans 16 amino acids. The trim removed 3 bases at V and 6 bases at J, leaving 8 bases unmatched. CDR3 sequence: CASSHGHRLAGNEQFF. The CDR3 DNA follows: TGTGCCAGCAGCCACGGACATCGACTAGCGGGCAATGAGCAGTTCTTC.

The CDR3 here is CSAKGAGVNEQFF. The CDR3 region has the DNA TGCAGTGCTAAGGGGGCCGGGGTTAATGAGCAGTTCTTC. The V and J genes are TRBV20-1 and TRBJ2-1, with 7 bases that match TRBD1. The V and J ends lost 4 bases and 7 bases, in that order; junction bases with no gene match: 7. The CDR3 runs to 13 residues. CDR1 DFQATT and CDR2 SNEGSKA come from the germline V gene (reference sequence).

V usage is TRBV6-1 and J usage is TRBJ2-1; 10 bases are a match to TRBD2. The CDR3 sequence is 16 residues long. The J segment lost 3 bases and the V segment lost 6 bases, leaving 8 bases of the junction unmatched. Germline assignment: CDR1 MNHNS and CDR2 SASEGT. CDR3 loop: CASRSLAGVSYNEQFF. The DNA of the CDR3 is TGTGCCAGCAGATCGCTAGCGGGAGTTAGCTACAATGAGCAGTTCTTC.

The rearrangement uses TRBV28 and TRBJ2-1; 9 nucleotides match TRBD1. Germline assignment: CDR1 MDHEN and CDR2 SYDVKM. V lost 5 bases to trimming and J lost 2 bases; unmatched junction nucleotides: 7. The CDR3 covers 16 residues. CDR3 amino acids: CASSPPGQGAYNEQFF. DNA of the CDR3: TGTGCCAGCAGTCCGCCGGGACAGGGAGCCTACAATGAGCAGTTCTTC.

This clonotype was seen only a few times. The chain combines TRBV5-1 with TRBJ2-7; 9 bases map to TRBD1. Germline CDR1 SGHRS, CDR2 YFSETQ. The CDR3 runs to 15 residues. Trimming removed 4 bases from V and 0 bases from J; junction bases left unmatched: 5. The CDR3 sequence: CASSQGGQGSYEQYF. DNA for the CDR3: TGCGCCAGCAGCCAAGGGGGACAGGGCTCCTACGAGCAGTACTTC.

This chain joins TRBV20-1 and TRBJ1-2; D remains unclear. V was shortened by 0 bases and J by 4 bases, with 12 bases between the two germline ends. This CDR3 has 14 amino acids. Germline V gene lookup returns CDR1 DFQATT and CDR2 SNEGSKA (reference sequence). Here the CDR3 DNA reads TGCAGTGCTAGAGATCAGGACGCGTCCTATGGCTACACCTTC. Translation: CSARDQDASYGYTF.

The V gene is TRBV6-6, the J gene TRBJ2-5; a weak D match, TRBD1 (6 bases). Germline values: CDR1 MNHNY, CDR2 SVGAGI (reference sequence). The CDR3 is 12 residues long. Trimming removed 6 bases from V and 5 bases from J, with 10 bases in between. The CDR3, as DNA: TGTGCCAGCAGGCCCCAGGGGGAGACCCAGTACTTC. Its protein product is CASRPQGETQYF.

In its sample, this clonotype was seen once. CDR3 nucleotides: TGTGCCAGCAGCTCCGGGACAGGAGGGTGGAACACTGAAGCTTTCTTT. Translation gives CASSSGTGGWNTEAFF. The rearrangement uses TRBV11-2 and TRBJ1-1; TRBD1 matches at 8 bases. The ends lost 4 bases at V and 1 base at J; junction bases unmatched: 8. The germline V gene encodes CDR1 SGHAT and CDR2 FQNNGV. CDR3 size: 16 residues. Together with reference TRBV11-2 and TRBJ1-1, the CDR3 gives the full variable domain: EAGVAQSPRYKIIEKRQSVAFWCNPISGHATLYWYQQILGQGPKLLIQFQNNGVVDDSQLPKDRFSAERLKGVDSTLKIQPAKLEDSAVYLCASSSGTGGWNTEAFFGQGTRLTVV.

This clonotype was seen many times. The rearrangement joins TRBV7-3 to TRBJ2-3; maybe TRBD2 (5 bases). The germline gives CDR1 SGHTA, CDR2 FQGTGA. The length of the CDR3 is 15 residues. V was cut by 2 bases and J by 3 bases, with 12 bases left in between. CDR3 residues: CASSLGAGLTDTQYF. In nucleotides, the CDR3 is TGTGCCAGCAGCTTAGGTGCGGGCCTAACAGATACGCAGTATTTT. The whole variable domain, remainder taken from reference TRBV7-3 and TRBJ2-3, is GAGVSQTPSNKVTEKGKYVELRCDPISGHTALYWYRQSLGQGPEFLIYFQGTGAADDSGLPNDRFFAVRPEGSVSTLKIQRTERGDSAVYLCASSLGAGLTDTQYFGPGTRLTVL.

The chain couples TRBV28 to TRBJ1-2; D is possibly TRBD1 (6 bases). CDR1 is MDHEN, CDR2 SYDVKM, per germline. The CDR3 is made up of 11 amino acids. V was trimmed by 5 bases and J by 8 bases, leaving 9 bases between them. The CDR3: CASSRDRGYTF. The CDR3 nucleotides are TGTGCCAGCAGTAGAGACAGGGGCTACACCTTC.

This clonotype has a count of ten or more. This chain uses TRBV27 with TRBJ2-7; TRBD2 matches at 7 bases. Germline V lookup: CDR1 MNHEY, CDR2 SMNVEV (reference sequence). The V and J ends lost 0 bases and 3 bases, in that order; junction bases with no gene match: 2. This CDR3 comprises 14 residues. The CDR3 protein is CASSLSLADYEQYF. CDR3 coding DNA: TGTGCCAGCAGTTTATCCCTAGCGGACTACGAGCAGTACTTC.

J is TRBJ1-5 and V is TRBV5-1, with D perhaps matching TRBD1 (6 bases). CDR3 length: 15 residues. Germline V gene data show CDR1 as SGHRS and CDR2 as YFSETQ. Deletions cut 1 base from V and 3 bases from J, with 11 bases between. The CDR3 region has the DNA TGCGCCAGCAGCTTGACAGGGTTGAACAATCAGCCCCAGCATTTT. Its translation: CASSLTGLNNQPQHF.